This TCR beta chain was captured in a study of T-cell memory formation after mild COVID-19. The V and J ends lost 5 bases and 6 bases respectively, with 23 bases between them. The V gene's germline CDR1 is SNHLY and CDR2 FYNNEI. The CDR3 runs 17 residues. In TCRdb, the 5' RACE reads were re-called with MiXCR into one record per CDR3 protein. The repertoire consists of 85,000 to 120,000 distinct CDR3 sequences, with around an eighth occurring once and the leading ten covering around 27%. Source material: PBMCs or a T cell subset sorted from them (not recorded which). The origin of this receptor is an adult woman who had mild COVID-19 (a few samples of this study predate the infection). Cell type and time point are not known. The chain recombines TRBV2 with TRBJ2-1, with D possibly matching TRBD2 (6 bases). The CDR3 region is CASSIDKTGEEFNEQFF. Written as DNA, the CDR3 is TGTGCCAGCAGTATCGACAAGACGGGAGAGGAATTCAATGAGCAGTTCTTC.